The 25 T cell receptor beta chains presented below share a single source sample, sequenced in a study of vaccination effects on CD4 cells after COVID-19. Viral peptide pool expansion of antigen-specific CD4+ T cells preceded sequencing in the ViraFEST assay. CD4+ T cells were isolated after about eleven days of culture. Recipients of the vaccine had no prior SARS-CoV-2 infection and negative nucleocapsid antibodies. These receptors' targets are unknown. TCRdb's copy holds only in-frame clones and misses some; the assay was immunoSEQ multiplex PCR. The data show roughly 24,000 clones, about three quarters seen once. The sample here was CD4+ T cells from PBMCs cultured with SARS-CoV-2 spike peptides, taken before COVID-19 vaccination. The receptors originated from a human donor who received a COVID-19 vaccine.

Here the CDR3 DNA reads TGTGCCAGCAGCCAAGATCTAGCGGGGGGCAACAATGAGCAGTTCTTC. Its protein product is CASSQDLAGGNNEQFF. This sequence joins TRBV3-1 (or the pseudogene TRBV3-2) and TRBJ2-1; TRBD2 matches at 11 bases. CDR3 length equals 16 residues. Looked up from germline, CDR1 is LGHDT and CDR2 is YNNKEL (reference sequence). The J segment lost 5 bases and the V segment lost 0 bases, leaving 3 bases of the junction unmatched.

This clone was seen a handful of times. The genes are TRBV25-1 and TRBJ2-7, with 8 bases identical to TRBD2. CDR1 and CDR2 from the germline V gene are MGHDK and SYGVNS. This CDR3 is 14 amino acids long. The V gene end was trimmed by 2 bases and the J gene end by 4 bases; junction bases not matched to a gene: 4. Written as DNA, the CDR3 is TGTGCCAGCAGTGAAGTTGGCGGGAGGTACGAGCAGTACTTC. Protein: CASSEVGGRYEQYF.

The J gene is TRBJ1-2, the V gene TRBV30; unclear D gene. Germline V gene lookup returns CDR1 GTSNPN and CDR2 SVGIG (reference sequence). This CDR3 has 13 residues. Trimming cost V 0 bases and J 2 bases, with 7 bases left between them. The CDR3 coding sequence is TGTGCCTGGAGTGTAAGTCTGAACTATGGCTACACCTTC. As protein: CAWSVSLNYGYTF.

This clone came up once. This chain links TRBV27 with TRBJ1-1, with unresolved D. The germline CDR1 and CDR2 sequences are MNHEY and SMNVEV (reference sequence). V lost 8 bases, J lost 0 bases, and 16 bases lay in between. CDR3 length: 15 amino acids. The chain's CDR3 is CASGVGHPMNTEAFF. In nucleotides, the CDR3 is TGTGCCAGCGGGGTCGGCCACCCCATGAACACTGAAGCTTTCTTT.

This rearrangement joins TRBV5-4 to TRBJ2-7; tentative D call: TRBD1 (6 bases). The CDR3 has 13 residues. V was shortened by 4 bases and J by 6 bases, with 14 bases between the two germline ends. In germline, CDR1 is SGHNT, CDR2 YYREEE (reference sequence). The CDR3: CASSRDRQSEQYF. CDR3 nucleotides: TGTGCCAGCAGCCGAGACAGGCAGTCCGAGCAGTACTTC.

This clone was found a few times. The DNA for the CDR3 is TGTGCCAGCAGCCGAGGAATGAACACTGAAGCTTTCTTT. Its translation: CASSRGMNTEAFF. The chain couples TRBV14 to TRBJ1-1, with D hard to call. V lost 4 bases and J lost 0, with 6 bases in between. The CDR3 is made up of 13 amino acids. Germline lookup yields CDR1 SGHDN and CDR2 FVKESK.

V and J are TRBV7-8 and TRBJ1-2, with 8 bases matching TRBD1. The CDR3 runs to 14 residues. From germline, CDR1 is SGHVS and CDR2 FQNEAQ. V trimming: 5 bases; J trimming: 2 bases; junction bases outside the gene matches: 4. This CDR3 is CASSQDRGNYGYTF. The CDR3 DNA follows: TGTGCCAGCAGCCAAGACAGGGGAAACTATGGCTACACCTTC.

This clone was picked up one time. The V call is TRBV5-4, the J call TRBJ2-1, with D possibly matching TRBD2 (6 bases). This CDR3 comprises 16 residues. Trimming removed 2 bases from V and 5 bases from J, with 17 bases in between. CDR1 is SGHNT, CDR2 YYREEE, per germline (reference sequence). DNA for the CDR3: TGTGCCAGCAGCTTTGGGGCCCCTAGCGCCAACAATGAGCAGTTCTTC. Amino acids: CASSFGAPSANNEQFF.

This clone was recorded only once. The rearrangement joins TRBV6-5 to TRBJ2-5; TRBD1 is a possible D gene (6 bases). The CDR3 totals 14 residues. Germline CDR1 reads MNHEY; CDR2 reads SVGAGI. V lost 5 bases, J lost 4 bases, and 14 bases lay in between. The CDR3 region is CASSIRGSGETQYF. In DNA, the CDR3 is TGTGCCAGCAGTATAAGGGGGAGTGGAGAGACCCAGTACTTC.

The J gene is TRBJ1-3, the V gene TRBV4-1; TRBD1 matches 12 bases. V trimming: 6 bases; J trimming: 4 bases; junction bases outside the gene matches: 4. This CDR3 region has 15 residues. CDR1 and CDR2 (germline): MGHRA, YSYEKL. CDR3 in DNA: TGCGCCAGCAGGGGACAGGGGGCGATCGGAAACACCATATATTTT. Translating gives CASRGQGAIGNTIYF.

The chain uses TRBV5-1 and TRBJ2-7, with 7 positions matching TRBD1. Germline loops: CDR1 SGHRS, CDR2 YFSETQ. Trimming at V came to 4 bases and at J to 1 base, leaving 5 bases not matched to a gene. This CDR3 spans 14 amino acids. CDR3 amino acids: CASSPGDRSYEQYF. DNA of the CDR3: TGCGCCAGCAGCCCCGGGGACAGATCCTACGAGCAGTACTTC.

This clone was seen a single time. The V and J genes are TRBV10-1 and TRBJ2-7; TRBD2 aligns across 11 bases. After removal of 5 bases from V and 7 bases from J, the junction contained 10 bases not matched to a gene. This CDR3 is built from 15 residues. Germline-derived CDR1 and CDR2 are WNHNN and SYGVQD (reference sequence). This chain's CDR3 is CASSNSGRAVGEQYF. In DNA, the CDR3 is TGCGCCAGCAGTAATAGCGGGAGGGCAGTGGGGGAGCAGTACTTC.

This clone showed up just once. J is TRBJ2-1 and V is TRBV6-5; 9 nucleotides match TRBD1. Unmatched junction bases numbered 8, after V lost 0 bases and J lost 8 bases. Germline assignment: CDR1 MNHEY and CDR2 SVGAGI. CDR3 size: 16 residues. CDR3 coding DNA: TGTGCCAGCAGTTACTCGGGGACAGGGTTTTTCGATGAGCAGTTCTTC. Translated, it gives CASSYSGTGFFDEQFF.

This clone was counted a few times. This chain joins TRBV9 and TRBJ2-2; TRBD1 might be the D (6 bases). The CDR3 loop spans 15 amino acids. The V gene's germline CDR1 is SGDLS and CDR2 YYNGEE. V lost 4 bases to trimming and J lost 2 bases, with 12 bases between them. CDR3 residues: CASSPGQLNTGELFF. The CDR3, as DNA: TGTGCCAGCAGCCCCGGACAGCTTAACACCGGGGAGCTGTTTTTT.

The V and J genes are TRBV6-6 and TRBJ1-2; D might be TRBD1 (6 bases). Trimming took off 5 bases at V and 4 bases at J, with 23 bases between the two ends. CDR1 MNHNY and CDR2 SVGAGI come from the germline V gene (reference sequence). The CDR3 spans 17 residues. The CDR3 DNA is TGTGCCAGCAGTCATAAATCCACCGGACAGCGACCCTATGGCTACACCTTC. Its translation is CASSHKSTGQRPYGYTF.

The chain uses TRBV5-1 and TRBJ2-1; 9 bases fit TRBD2. Trimming at V came to 0 bases and at J to 5 bases, leaving 3 bases not matched to a gene. Germline V gene lookup returns CDR1 SGHRS and CDR2 YFSETQ. CDR3 length equals 15 residues. CDR3 loop: CASSLASGGHNEQFF. The CDR3 coding sequence is TGCGCCAGCAGCTTGGCCAGCGGGGGGCACAATGAGCAGTTCTTC. Complete variable domain (other parts from reference TRBV5-1 and TRBJ2-1): KAGVTQTPRYLIKTRGQQVTLSCSPISGHRSVSWYQQTPGQGLQFLFEYFSETQRNKGNFPGRFSGRQFSNSRSEMNVSTLELGDSALYLCASSLASGGHNEQFFGPGTRLTVL.

This clone turned up a few times. V and J are TRBV18 and TRBJ2-1; D not resolved. The CDR3 consists of 17 residues. Trimming pared 2 bases from V and 0 bases from J, leaving 14 bases between. CDR1 is KGHSH and CDR2 is LQKENI in the germline V gene. The CDR3 DNA sequence: TGTGCCAGCTCACCAGTTTCTTCTGACCCCTCCTACAATGAGCAGTTCTTC. Residues: CASSPVSSDPSYNEQFF.

V is TRBV5-6 and J is TRBJ1-1, with no clear D. Germline V gene data show CDR1 as SGHDT and CDR2 as YYEEEE. The V gene lost 0 bases and the J gene lost 10 bases, with 13 bases spanning the gap. This CDR3 contains 13 residues. DNA for the CDR3: TGTGCCAGCAGCTTGGAGGACGGTAGGGCAGCTTTCTTT. Translated: CASSLEDGRAAFF. Combining the CDR3 with reference TRBV5-6 and TRBJ1-1 gives the whole variable domain DAGVTQSPTHLIKTRGQQVTLRCSPKSGHDTVSWYQQALGQGPQFIFQYYEEEERQRGNFPDRFSGHQFPNYSSELNVNALLLGDSALYLCASSLEDGRAAFFGQGTRLTVV.

This chain uses TRBV12-3 or TRBV12-4 with TRBJ2-7; 9 bases fit TRBD2. J was trimmed by 2 bases and V by 8 bases; bases with no gene match: 4. CDR3 length equals 13 residues. CDR3: CASGSSGTYEQYF. In DNA form, the CDR3 reads TGTGCCAGCGGTTCTAGCGGGACCTACGAGCAGTACTTC.

This clone was recorded once. The rearrangement uses TRBV4-1 and TRBJ1-4, with D perhaps TRBD1 (6 bases). CDR3 length: 16 residues. CDR1 and CDR2 (germline): MGHRA, YSYEKL. V lost 3 bases and J 10 bases, leaving 21 bases between the germline ends. The CDR3 DNA reads TGCGCCAGCAGCCAGGATGGGGTCCTCCGAGGGGGAAAACTGTTTTTT. This sequence encodes CASSQDGVLRGGKLFF.

The V call is TRBV19, the J call TRBJ1-5; D is ambiguous. V shed 3 bases and J shed 1 base, with 7 bases lying between them. Germline CDR1 and CDR2: LNHDA and SQIVND (reference sequence). The CDR3 runs to 14 residues. CDR3 in DNA: TGTGCCAGTAGTATGCAAGAAAGCAATCAGCCCCAGCATTTT. Amino acids: CASSMQESNQPQHF.

V and J are TRBV11-2 and TRBJ1-5; no definite D call. Per the germline V gene, CDR1 is SGHAT and CDR2 is FQNNGV. Trimming removed 1 base from V and 9 bases from J, with 10 bases in between. CDR3 length equals 13 residues. The CDR3 sequence: CASSLGAARPQHF. As DNA, the CDR3 is TGTGCCAGCAGCTTAGGGGCCGCCCGGCCCCAGCATTTT.

The J gene is TRBJ1-5, the V gene TRBV12-5, with 7 bases matching TRBD1. J lost 2 bases, V lost 3 bases, and 1 base had no gene match. The CDR3 consists of 14 residues. Germline values: CDR1 LGHNT, CDR2 FRNRAP. CDR3 in amino acids: CASGFQGGNQPQHF. The DNA for the CDR3 is TGTGCTAGTGGTTTTCAGGGGGGCAATCAGCCCCAGCATTTT.

J is TRBJ2-5 and V is TRBV2; a possible D gene is TRBD2 (6 bases). Per germline, CDR1 SNHLY and CDR2 FYNNEI. Trimming took 5 bases from V and 2 from J, leaving 15 bases between them. CDR3 length equals 15 residues. The CDR3: CASSTEAGIQETQYF. The CDR3 bases are TGTGCCAGCAGTACGGAGGCGGGAATTCAAGAGACCCAGTACTTC.

The chain joins TRBV5-1 to TRBJ1-5; 7 bases map to TRBD1. The germline CDR1 and CDR2 sequences are SGHRS and YFSETQ. There are 13 residues in the CDR3. V trimming: 5 bases; J trimming: 7 bases; junction bases outside the gene matches: 6. CDR3 bases: TGCGCCAGCAGGAGAGGGGGCAGACAGCCCCAGCATTTT. Protein product: CASRRGGRQPQHF.